This entry describes one T cell receptor (beta chain). Its antigen remains unidentified. PCR used 60 Vbeta primers and 13 Jbeta primers. Generated by immunoSEQ multiplex PCR, the TCRdb table keeps only in-frame clones and is missing some. In the table there are approximately 110,000 clones, more than 65% of which are singletons. These data are taken from a study of cytomegalovirus exposure and HLA in healthy donors. Background on the study: Under 90% of around 390 genotyped donors fell in the Caucasian-associated ancestry cluster.

Overall study results and limits: The study labeled 150 to 200 TCR beta chains cytomegalovirus-associated. Reports indicate that TCR beta sequences accurately predicted the HLA-A and HLA-B alleles of most subjects.

Germline lookup yields CDR1 SGHDT and CDR2 YYEEEE. The CDR3 contains 16 residues. Deletions cut 1 base from V and 5 bases from J, with 18 bases between. This sequence originates from a man aged 25-45 years in good health and CMV-seronegative. The chain employs TRBV5-6 and TRBJ2-5, with D unclear. Sample: PBMCs. The DNA for the CDR3 is TGTGCCAGCAGCTTGTACGGCGAGGTCCCAAGTGAGACCCAGTACTTC. Its translation: CASSLYGEVPSETQYF.